Below, 8 T cell receptor beta chains from the same sample are listed, as sequenced in a study of T cell changes during pregnancy in multiple sclerosis. The assay was immunoSEQ multiplex PCR, and TCRdb's table has in-frame clones only and misses some. Among some 140,000 clones listed, 90% to 98% were seen once. The sequencing here drew on peripheral blood, taken after pregnancy. The source of these receptors is a female donor with multiple sclerosis, enrolled in a pregnancy study.

This chain uses TRBV2 with TRBJ2-1, with 7 bases identical to TRBD1. V gave up 4 bases and J gave up 6 bases; unmatched junction bases: 3. The length of the CDR3 is 13 residues. Germline V lookup: CDR1 SNHLY, CDR2 FYNNEI. The chain's CDR3 is CASSATGVNEQFF. As DNA, the CDR3 is TGTGCCAGCAGTGCAACAGGGGTCAATGAGCAGTTCTTC.

V usage is TRBV7-6 and J usage is TRBJ1-1, with a tentative D call TRBD1 (5 bases). CDR1 SGHVS and CDR2 FNYEAQ come from the germline V gene. V gave up 1 base and J gave up 1 base, with 7 bases separating them. The CDR3 totals 14 residues. The CDR3 nucleotides are TGTGCCAGCAGCTTAGGGGGGGGGAACACTGAAGCTTTCTTT. Amino acids: CASSLGGGNTEAFF. Complete variable domain (other parts from reference TRBV7-6 and TRBJ1-1): GAGVSQSPRYKVTKRGQDVALRCDPISGHVSLYWYRQALGQGPEFLTYFNYEAQQDKSGLPNDRFSAERPEGSISTLTIQRTEQRDSAMYRCASSLGGGNTEAFFGQGTRLTVV.

The gene calls are TRBV19 and TRBJ1-5; possibly TRBD1 for D (6 bases). CDR1 and CDR2 from the germline V gene are LNHDA and SQIVND (reference sequence). The CDR3 contains 13 residues. V was pared by 6 bases and J by 5 bases, with 11 bases between. CDR3 protein: CASRDRGDQPQHF. The CDR3 nucleotides are TGTGCCAGTAGGGACAGAGGGGATCAGCCCCAGCATTTT.

The gene calls are TRBV28 and TRBJ1-5; D remains ambiguous. The CDR3 extends over 15 amino acids. V lost 6 bases, J lost 0 bases, and 12 bases lay in between. CDR1 is MDHEN, CDR2 SYDVKM, per germline. This CDR3 is CASRKRGNSNQPQHF. The CDR3 bases are TGTGCCAGCAGAAAACGGGGAAATAGCAATCAGCCCCAGCATTTT.

The chain joins TRBV7-3 to TRBJ2-3, with D possibly matching TRBD1 (7 bases). V lost 4 bases, J lost 1 base, and 15 bases lay in between. Per germline, CDR1 SGHTA and CDR2 FQGTGA. CDR3 length: 16 residues. The CDR3 sequence: CASSSRGRQGTDTQYF. The CDR3 DNA follows: TGTGCCAGCAGCTCCAGGGGGAGGCAGGGCACAGATACGCAGTATTTT.

The chain is built from TRBV2 and TRBJ1-5; D call uncertain. V lost 3 bases and J 8 bases, leaving 14 bases between the germline ends. CDR1 is SNHLY, CDR2 FYNNEI, per germline. CDR3 length equals 14 residues. The CDR3 region is CASSDRRVSEPQHF. The CDR3 DNA reads as TGTGCCAGCAGTGATCGGAGGGTAAGTGAGCCCCAGCATTTT.

The chain carries TRBV5-6 and TRBJ1-3; D remains ambiguous. The CDR3 is made up of 13 amino acids. The V gene's germline CDR1 is SGHDT and CDR2 YYEEEE. V dropped 0 bases and J dropped 4 bases, with 5 bases sitting between them. For the CDR3, the DNA is TGTGCCAGCAGCTTGGGCAGAGGAAACACCATATATTTT. It encodes CASSLGRGNTIYF.

The V gene is TRBV29-1, the J gene TRBJ2-1, with D possibly being TRBD2 (6 bases). This CDR3 is 14 amino acids long. The V gene's germline CDR1 is SQVTM and CDR2 ANQGSEA. V was shortened by 0 bases and J by 2 bases, with 8 bases between the two germline ends. CDR3 sequence: CSVEERETYNEQFF. Here the CDR3 DNA reads TGCAGCGTTGAAGAGCGGGAAACCTACAATGAGCAGTTCTTC.